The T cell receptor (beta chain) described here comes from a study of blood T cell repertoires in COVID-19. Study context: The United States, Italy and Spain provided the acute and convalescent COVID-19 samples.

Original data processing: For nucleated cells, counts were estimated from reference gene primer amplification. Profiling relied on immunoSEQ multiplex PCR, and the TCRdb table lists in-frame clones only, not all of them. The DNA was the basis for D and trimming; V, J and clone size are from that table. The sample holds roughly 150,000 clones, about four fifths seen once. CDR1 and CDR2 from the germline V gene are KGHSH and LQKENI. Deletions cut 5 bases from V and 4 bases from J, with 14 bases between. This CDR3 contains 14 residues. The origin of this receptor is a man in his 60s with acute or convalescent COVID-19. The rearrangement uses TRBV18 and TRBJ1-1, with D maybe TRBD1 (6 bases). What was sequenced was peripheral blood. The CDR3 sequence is CASSSVQGGTEAFF. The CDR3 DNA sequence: TGTGCCAGCTCATCAGTACAGGGCGGCACTGAAGCTTTCTTT. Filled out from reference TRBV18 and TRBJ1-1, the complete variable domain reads NAGVMQNPRHLVRRRGQEARLRCSPMKGHSHVYWYRQLPEEGLKFMVYLQKENIIDESGMPKERFSAEFPKEGPSILRIQQVVRGDSAAYFCASSSVQGGTEAFFGQGTRLTVV.